The 20 T cell receptor beta chains below come from one sample, sequenced in a study of beta chain features in type 1 diabetes. Study-wide results and limits: Within each of all four CD4+ subsets, Type 1 diabetes patients had TCRB CDR3s that were moderately but significantly shorter.

The isolated RNA, all of it, was reverse transcribed, so expressed TCRB transcripts were what got sequenced. TCRdb keeps only in-frame clones here, not all; method: immunoSEQ multiplex PCR. Of about 250,000 clones in the sample, roughly 10% were seen once. Their target antigens are unknown. The sequenced sample was naive CD4+ T cells from blood. Every receptor here comes from a man aged 30 to 45 with type 1 diabetes.

A few counts support this clone. Other nucleotide sequences from this sample produce the same CDR3. The CDR3 sequence: CASRPGQSYEQYF. The CDR3 coding sequence is TGTGCCAGCAGGCCCGGACAGTCCTACGAGCAGTACTTC. This chain joins TRBV28 and TRBJ2-7; possible D gene TRBD1, 6 bases. Between the trimmed V and J ends, which lost 6 bases and 1 base, there was a span of 10 bases. This CDR3 region has 13 residues. The germline V gene encodes CDR1 MDHEN and CDR2 SYDVKM.

The chain couples TRBV6-1 to TRBJ2-1, with 7 bases lining up with TRBD1. Looked up from germline, CDR1 is MNHNS and CDR2 is SASEGT. With 7 bases clipped from V and 0 bases from J, the junction kept 3 bases outside the gene matches. This CDR3 comprises 14 residues. In DNA form, the CDR3 reads TGTGCCAGCATGGGACAGCCCTCCTACAATGAGCAGTTCTTC. This translates into CASMGQPSYNEQFF.

The rearrangement uses TRBV19 and TRBJ1-5, with a tentative D call TRBD1 (6 bases). The V gene's germline CDR1 is LNHDA and CDR2 SQIVND (reference sequence). This CDR3 region has 15 residues. The ends were cut back, 6 bases at V and 2 bases at J, with 14 bases in the middle. The CDR3 coding sequence is TGTGCCAGTAGCGCCTACAGGGAAGGCAATCAGCCCCAGCATTTT. This gives the protein CASSAYREGNQPQHF.

This chain joins TRBV25-1 and TRBJ2-1; perhaps TRBD1 as D (5 bases). CDR1 and CDR2 (germline): MGHDK, SYGVNS. The length of the CDR3 is 14 residues. The V end was cut by 1 base, the J end by 8 bases, with 12 bases between. The CDR3 spells CASSEFSREDEQFF. The CDR3 DNA reads TGTGCCAGCAGTGAATTCTCCAGGGAAGATGAGCAGTTCTTC.

The CDR3 loop is CASSGTSGAYQETQYF. Written as DNA, the CDR3 is TGCGCCAGCAGCGGAACTAGCGGGGCCTACCAAGAGACCCAGTACTTC. The chain employs TRBV5-1 and TRBJ2-5, with 10 bases that match TRBD2. Looked up from germline, CDR1 is SGHRS and CDR2 is YFSETQ. V trimming: 4 bases; J trimming: 0 bases; junction bases outside the gene matches: 6. This CDR3 has 16 amino acids.

The chain carries TRBV19 and TRBJ1-5; D remains ambiguous. CDR1 and CDR2 (germline): LNHDA, SQIVND (reference sequence). Trimming cost V 4 bases and J 6 bases, with 7 bases left between them. The CDR3 runs 12 residues. CDR3 nucleotide sequence: TGTGCCAGTAGTACAGAGCGTCAGCCCCAGCATTTT. This translates into CASSTERQPQHF. Filled out from reference TRBV19 and TRBJ1-5, the complete variable domain reads DGGITQSPKYLFRKEGQNVTLSCEQNLNHDAMYWYRQDPGQGLRLIYYSQIVNDFQKGDIAEGYSVSREKKESFPLTVTSAQKNPTAFYLCASSTERQPQHFGDGTRLSIL.

V usage is TRBV21-1 and J usage is TRBJ1-5; the table's TRBD1 call for D was not verified on the DNA. TRBV21-1 constitutes a pseudogene. The CDR3 has 16 residues. CDR3 protein: CASSAPHDRGGQPQHF. The CDR3 nucleotides read TGTGCCAGCAGCGCGCCACATGACAGGGGAGGGCAGCCCCAGCATTTT.

This clone has a handful of counts. The chain joins TRBV29-1 to TRBJ2-7, with D perhaps matching TRBD2 (6 bases). CDR1 is SQVTM and CDR2 is ANQGSEA in the germline V gene. V lost 7 bases to trimming and J lost 3 bases, with 10 bases between them. The CDR3 extends over 11 amino acids. The CDR3 region is CSGGGDYEQYF. The CDR3 region has the DNA TGCAGCGGGGGAGGCGACTACGAGCAGTACTTC.

This clone was picked up a small number of times. The chain is built from TRBV5-4 and TRBJ1-1; D not resolved. There are 13 residues in the CDR3. V lost 4 bases and J lost 5, with 12 bases in between. The V gene's germline CDR1 is SGHNT and CDR2 YYREEE (reference sequence). DNA for the CDR3: TGTGCCAGCAGCCGGGTGATAGAGACTGAAGCTTTCTTT. It translates to CASSRVIETEAFF.

This clone was recorded a few times. The V and J genes are TRBV9 and TRBJ2-3; a possible D gene is TRBD1 (5 bases). Trimming shortened V by 3 bases and J by 4 bases, and 9 bases separated the two germline ends. The germline gives CDR1 SGDLS, CDR2 YYNGEE. This CDR3 is built from 13 residues. The CDR3, as DNA: TGTGCCAGCAGCGAGGGGCCCGCAGATACGCAGTATTTT. Translating gives CASSEGPADTQYF.

This clone was seen just once. CDR3 coding DNA: TGTGCCAGCAGTGACTCCGGGACAGGGAATTCACCCCTCCACTTT. Its protein is CASSDSGTGNSPLHF. The genes are TRBV6-4 and TRBJ1-6, with TRBD1 matching over 9 bases. The J segment lost 7 bases and the V segment lost 0 bases, leaving 1 base of the junction unmatched. This CDR3 is built from 15 residues. CDR1 MRHNA and CDR2 SNTAGT come from the germline V gene.

This clone was counted only a few times. CDR3 sequence (DNA): TGTGCCAGCAGCTTCACAGGGTCCTACGAGCAGTACTTC. It codes for CASSFTGSYEQYF. This chain uses TRBV7-8 with TRBJ2-7; possible D gene TRBD1, 6 bases. The CDR3 runs to 13 residues. Trimming took off 3 bases at V and 1 base at J, with 7 bases between the two ends. Germline lookup yields CDR1 SGHVS and CDR2 FQNEAQ.

The rearrangement uses TRBV7-2 and TRBJ2-5; 10 nucleotides agree with TRBD2. CDR3 length: 15 residues. The J segment lost 5 bases and the V segment lost 3 bases, leaving 6 bases of the junction unmatched. Germline V gene lookup returns CDR1 SGHTA and CDR2 FQGNSA. CDR3 nucleotides: TGTGCCAGCAGCTTTAGCGGGGGGATGGGGGAGACCCAGTACTTC. Encoded protein: CASSFSGGMGETQYF.

This clone has only a few counts. The genes are TRBV2 and TRBJ2-1; 8 bases align to TRBD2. Germline CDR1 and CDR2: SNHLY and FYNNEI. V trimming: 6 bases; J trimming: 10 bases; junction bases outside the gene matches: 23. This CDR3 spans 18 amino acids. The CDR3 region is CASSAFGWLAGFLGEQFF. Here the CDR3 DNA reads TGTGCCAGCAGCGCCTTCGGGTGGTTAGCGGGGTTCCTGGGGGAGCAGTTCTTC.

This clone was recorded a few times. The chain uses TRBV27 and TRBJ2-2, with no clear D. This CDR3 spans 13 amino acids. Germline lookup yields CDR1 MNHEY and CDR2 SMNVEV (reference sequence). V was shortened by 5 bases and J by 2 bases, with 6 bases between the two germline ends. The CDR3, as DNA: TGTGCCAGCAGTCCGGTAAACACCGGGGAGCTGTTTTTT. This translates into CASSPVNTGELFF.

There are a few counts of this clone. The V and J genes are TRBV5-4 and TRBJ2-3; 9 bases fit TRBD2. Trimming at V came to 4 bases and at J to 6 bases, leaving 0 bases not matched to a gene. CDR3 size: 12 residues. Per the germline V gene, CDR1 is SGHNT and CDR2 is YYREEE (reference sequence). The CDR3 here is CASSLAGDTQYF. The CDR3, as DNA: TGTGCCAGCAGCCTAGCGGGGGATACGCAGTATTTT.

This rearrangement joins TRBV5-1 to TRBJ1-1; D is uncertain. V shed 0 bases and J shed 3 bases, with 6 bases lying between them. Germline values: CDR1 SGHRS, CDR2 YFSETQ. This CDR3 spans 13 amino acids. In DNA form, the CDR3 reads TGCGCCAGCAGCTTGGCCAGTGACACTGAAGCTTTCTTT. Protein: CASSLASDTEAFF.

This chain links TRBV7-2 with TRBJ2-1, with TRBD2 as a possible D gene (5 bases). The CDR3 contains 15 residues. Trimming pared 6 bases from V and 10 bases from J, leaving 22 bases between. Germline CDR1 reads SGHTA; CDR2 reads FQGNSA. CDR3 DNA sequence: TGTGCCAGCAGTCTAAGATCAAATCTGGCGGGCGAGCAGTTCTTC. Residues: CASSLRSNLAGEQFF. Complete variable domain (other parts from reference TRBV7-2 and TRBJ2-1): GAGVSQSPSNKVTEKGKDVELRCDPISGHTALYWYRQSLGQGLEFLIYFQGNSAPDKSGLPSDRFSAERTGGSVSTLTIQRTQQEDSAVYLCASSLRSNLAGEQFFGPGTRLTVL.

In its sample, this clone was seen a few times. V is TRBV5-4 and J is TRBJ2-7, with TRBD1 as a possible D gene (6 bases). This CDR3 is 15 amino acids long. Deletions cut 2 bases from V and 3 bases from J, with 15 bases between. Germline-derived CDR1 and CDR2 are SGHNT and YYREEE (reference sequence). The CDR3 DNA sequence: TGTGCCAGCAGCTTTCCAGGGGCCCCGGACTACGAGCAGTACTTC. Its protein product is CASSFPGAPDYEQYF. Full variable domain (rest looked up from reference TRBV5-4 and TRBJ2-7): ETGVTQSPTHLIKTRGQQVTLRCSSQSGHNTVSWYQQALGQGPQFIFQYYREEENGRGNFPPRFSGLQFPNYSSELNVNALELDDSALYLCASSFPGAPDYEQYFGPGTRLTVT.

In its sample, this clone was seen a few times. The chain couples TRBV7-9 to TRBJ1-6, with a weak D call TRBD1 (6 bases). Germline-derived CDR1 and CDR2 are SEHNR and FQNEAQ (reference sequence). With 1 base removed from V and 6 bases from J, the gap between germline ends came to 10 bases. This CDR3 has 15 residues. The CDR3: CASSLGGHANSPLHF. In nucleotides, the CDR3 is TGTGCCAGCAGCTTAGGGGGACATGCTAATTCACCCCTCCACTTT.